What follows describes a single T cell receptor (beta chain). Germline and junction disagree at one end, which may indicate a read error. From germline, CDR1 is SGDLS and CDR2 YYNGEE. This CDR3 has 16 residues. The sample is drawn from a study of T cells after yellow fever vaccination. TCRdb called the 5' RACE reads again in MiXCR, with one record for every CDR3 protein. The table includes about 510,000 distinct CDR3 sequences, around a fifth detected once. This specimen consisted of PBMCs, obtained approximately 20 days after the first yellow fever vaccination. This sequence joins TRBV9 and TRBJ2-1; a possible D gene is TRBD2 (7 bases). The clonotype was recovered from a man aged 18-30 years who received the YFV17D yellow fever vaccine. The DNA for the CDR3 is TGTGCCAGCAGTCCTGGCCGGGGGGCCAAGGAGGGTGGGCAGCTCTTC. Translation: CASSPGRGAKEGGQLF.